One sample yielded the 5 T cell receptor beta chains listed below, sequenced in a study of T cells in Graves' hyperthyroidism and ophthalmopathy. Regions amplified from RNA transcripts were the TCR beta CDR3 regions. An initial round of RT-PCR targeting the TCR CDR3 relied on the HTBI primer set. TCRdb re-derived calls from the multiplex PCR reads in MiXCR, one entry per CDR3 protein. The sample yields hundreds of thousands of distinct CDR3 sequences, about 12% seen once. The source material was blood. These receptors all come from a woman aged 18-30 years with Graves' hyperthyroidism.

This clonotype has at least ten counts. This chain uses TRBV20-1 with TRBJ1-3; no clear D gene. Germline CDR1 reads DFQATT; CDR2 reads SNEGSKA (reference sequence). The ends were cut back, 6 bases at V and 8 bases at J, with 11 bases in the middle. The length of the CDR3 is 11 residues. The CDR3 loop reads CSALGIDTIYF. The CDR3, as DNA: TGCAGTGCCCTAGGGATTGACACCATATATTTT.

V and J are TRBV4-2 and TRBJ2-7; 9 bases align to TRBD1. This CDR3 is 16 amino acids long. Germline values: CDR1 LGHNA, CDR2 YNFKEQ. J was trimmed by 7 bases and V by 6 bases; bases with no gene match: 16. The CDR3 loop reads CASSLFGDRAQGEQYF. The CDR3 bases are TGTGCCAGCAGTCTATTCGGGGACAGGGCCCAGGGAGAGCAGTACTTC.

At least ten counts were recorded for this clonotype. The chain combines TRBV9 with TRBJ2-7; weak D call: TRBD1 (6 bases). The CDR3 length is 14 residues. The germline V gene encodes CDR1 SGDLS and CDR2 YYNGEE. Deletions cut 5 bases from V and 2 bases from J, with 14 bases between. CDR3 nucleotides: TGTGCCAGCAGTTCCTCGGGACATACCTACGAGCAGTACTTC. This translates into CASSSSGHTYEQYF.

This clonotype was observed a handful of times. Here the CDR3 reads CASSALEGWDTEAFF. The CDR3 DNA sequence: TGTGCCAGCAGCGCGCTTGAGGGTTGGGACACTGAAGCTTTCTTT. The gene calls are TRBV6-1 and TRBJ1-1; D is unresolved. The germline CDR1 and CDR2 sequences are MNHNS and SASEGT. Trimming removed 6 bases from V and 3 bases from J, with 17 bases in between. The CDR3 has 15 amino acids.

The CDR3 DNA is TGTGCCAGCAGCTTAAGGGGGGGGGCGGGGAGCCAAGAGACCCAGTACTTC. Its translation is CASSLRGGAGSQETQYF. This chain links TRBV7-3 with TRBJ2-5; perhaps TRBD2 as D (7 bases). Trimming took 1 base from V and 1 from J, leaving 16 bases between them. Germline V gene sequence: CDR1 SGHTA, CDR2 FQGTGA. The CDR3 has 17 amino acids.